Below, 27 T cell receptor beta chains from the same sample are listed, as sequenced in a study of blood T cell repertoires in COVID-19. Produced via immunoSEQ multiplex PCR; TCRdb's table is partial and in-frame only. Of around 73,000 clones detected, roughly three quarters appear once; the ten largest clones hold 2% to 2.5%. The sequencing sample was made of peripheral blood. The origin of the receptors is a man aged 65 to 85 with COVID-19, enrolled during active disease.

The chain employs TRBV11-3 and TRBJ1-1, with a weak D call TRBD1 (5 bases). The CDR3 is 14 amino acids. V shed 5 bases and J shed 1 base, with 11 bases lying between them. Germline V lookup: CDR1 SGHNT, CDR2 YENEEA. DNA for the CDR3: TGTGCCAGCAGCCTCACCGGGGGGAACACTGAAGCTTTCTTT. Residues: CASSLTGGNTEAFF. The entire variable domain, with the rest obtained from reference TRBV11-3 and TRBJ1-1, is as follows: EAGVVQSPRYKIIEKKQPVAFWCNPISGHNTLYWYLQNLGQGPELLIRYENEEAVDDSQLPKDRFSAERLKGVDSTLKIQPAELGDSAVYLCASSLTGGNTEAFFGQGTRLTVV.

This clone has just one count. In DNA form, the CDR3 reads TGTGCCAGCAGACACGGGACTAGTGAACTCTACGAGCAGTACTTC. Residues: CASRHGTSELYEQYF. The rearrangement uses TRBV27 and TRBJ2-7, with 8 bases aligning to TRBD2. Germline V gives CDR1 MNHEY, CDR2 SMNVEV (reference sequence). V dropped 6 bases and J dropped 3; count of bases not matched to a gene: 10. The CDR3 extends over 15 amino acids.

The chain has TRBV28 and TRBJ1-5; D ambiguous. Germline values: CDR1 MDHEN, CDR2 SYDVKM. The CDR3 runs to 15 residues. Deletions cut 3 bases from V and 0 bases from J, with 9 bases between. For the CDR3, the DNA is TGTGCCAGCAGTTTTGCCTCACTTAGCAATCAGCCCCAGCATTTT. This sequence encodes CASSFASLSNQPQHF. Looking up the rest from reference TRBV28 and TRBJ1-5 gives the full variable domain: DVKVTQSSRYLVKRTGEKVFLECVQDMDHENMFWYRQDPGLGLRLIYFSYDVKMKEKGDIPEGYSVSREKKERFSLILESASTNQTSMYLCASSFASLSNQPQHFGDGTRLSIL.

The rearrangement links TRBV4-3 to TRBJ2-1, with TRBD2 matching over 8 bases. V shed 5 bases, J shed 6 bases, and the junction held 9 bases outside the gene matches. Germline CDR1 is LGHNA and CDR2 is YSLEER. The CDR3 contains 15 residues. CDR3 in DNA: TGCGCCAGCAGCTCCCTGACTAGCGTCCCCAATGAGCAGTTCTTC. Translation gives CASSSLTSVPNEQFF.

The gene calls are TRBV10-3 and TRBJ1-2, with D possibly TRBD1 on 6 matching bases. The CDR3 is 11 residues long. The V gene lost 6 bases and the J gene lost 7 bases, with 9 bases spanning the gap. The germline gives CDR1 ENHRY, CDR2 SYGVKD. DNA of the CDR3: TGTGCCATCAGGGGGGCGCTTGGCTACACCTTC. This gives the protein CAIRGALGYTF.

Here the CDR3 reads CASSYGTGAEKLFF. DNA of the CDR3: TGCGCCAGCAGCTACGGGACAGGGGCTGAAAAACTGTTTTTT. This chain uses TRBV5-1 with TRBJ1-4; TRBD1 aligns across 10 bases. Germline V gene sequence: CDR1 SGHRS, CDR2 YFSETQ. The CDR3 is 14 amino acids. The J segment lost 7 bases and the V segment lost 3 bases, leaving 3 bases of the junction unmatched. Full variable domain (remainder filled in from reference TRBV5-1 and TRBJ1-4): KAGVTQTPRYLIKTRGQQVTLSCSPISGHRSVSWYQQTPGQGLQFLFEYFSETQRNKGNFPGRFSGRQFSNSRSEMNVSTLELGDSALYLCASSYGTGAEKLFFGSGTQLSVL.

CDR3 region: CASRPGRGLGTDTQYF. CDR3 DNA sequence: TGTGCCAGCAGACCCGGCAGGGGGTTGGGCACAGATACGCAGTATTTT. The V and J genes are TRBV11-1 and TRBJ2-3, with 7 bases aligning to TRBD1. V shed 6 bases, J shed 1 base, and the junction held 10 bases outside the gene matches. CDR3 length: 16 residues. Per germline, CDR1 SGHAT and CDR2 FQDESV (reference sequence).

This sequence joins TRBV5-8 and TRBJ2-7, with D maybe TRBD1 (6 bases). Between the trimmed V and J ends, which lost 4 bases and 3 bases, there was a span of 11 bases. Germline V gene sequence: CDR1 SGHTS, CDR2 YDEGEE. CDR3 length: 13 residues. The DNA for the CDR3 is TGTGCCAGCAGCCCTGGGACATTCTACGAGCAGTACTTC. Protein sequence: CASSPGTFYEQYF.

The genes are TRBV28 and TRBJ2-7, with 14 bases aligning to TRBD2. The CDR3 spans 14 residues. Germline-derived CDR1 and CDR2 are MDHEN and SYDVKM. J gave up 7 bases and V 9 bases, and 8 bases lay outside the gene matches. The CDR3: CASVRLAGGREQYF. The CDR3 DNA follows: TGTGCCAGTGTGAGACTAGCGGGAGGGAGGGAGCAGTACTTC.

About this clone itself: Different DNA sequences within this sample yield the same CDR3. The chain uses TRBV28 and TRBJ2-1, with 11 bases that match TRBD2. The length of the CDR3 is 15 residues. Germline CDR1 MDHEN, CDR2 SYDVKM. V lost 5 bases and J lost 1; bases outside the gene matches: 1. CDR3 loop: CASSLAGGSYNEQFF. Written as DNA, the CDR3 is TGTGCCAGCAGTCTAGCGGGAGGTTCCTACAATGAGCAGTTCTTC. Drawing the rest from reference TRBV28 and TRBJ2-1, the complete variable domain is DVKVTQSSRYLVKRTGEKVFLECVQDMDHENMFWYRQDPGLGLRLIYFSYDVKMKEKGDIPEGYSVSREKKERFSLILESASTNQTSMYLCASSLAGGSYNEQFFGPGTRLTVL.

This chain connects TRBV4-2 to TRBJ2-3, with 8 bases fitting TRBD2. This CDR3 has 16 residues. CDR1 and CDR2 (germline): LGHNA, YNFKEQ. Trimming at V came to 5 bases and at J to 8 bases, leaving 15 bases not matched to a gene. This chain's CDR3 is CASSSLETSDTSTQYF. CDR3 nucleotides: TGTGCCAGCAGCTCCCTCGAGACTAGCGATACCAGTACGCAGTATTTT.

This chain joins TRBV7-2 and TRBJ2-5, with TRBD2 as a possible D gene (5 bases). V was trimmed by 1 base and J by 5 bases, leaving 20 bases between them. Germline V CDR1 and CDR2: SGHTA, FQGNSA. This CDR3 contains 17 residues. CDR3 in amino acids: CASSLEGGSLGYETQYF. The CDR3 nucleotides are TGTGCCAGCAGCTTAGAGGGTGGGAGTCTAGGGTACGAGACCCAGTACTTC. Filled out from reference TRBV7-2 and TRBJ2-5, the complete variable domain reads GAGVSQSPSNKVTEKGKDVELRCDPISGHTALYWYRQSLGQGLEFLIYFQGNSAPDKSGLPSDRFSAERTGGSVSTLTIQRTQQEDSAVYLCASSLEGGSLGYETQYFGPGTRLLVL.

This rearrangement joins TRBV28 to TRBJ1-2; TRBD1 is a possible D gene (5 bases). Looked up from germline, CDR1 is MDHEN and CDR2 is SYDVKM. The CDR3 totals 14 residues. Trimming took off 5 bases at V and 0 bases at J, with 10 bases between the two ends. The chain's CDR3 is CASSPGGANYGYTF. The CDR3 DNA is TGTGCCAGCAGTCCCGGGGGAGCTAACTATGGCTACACCTTC.

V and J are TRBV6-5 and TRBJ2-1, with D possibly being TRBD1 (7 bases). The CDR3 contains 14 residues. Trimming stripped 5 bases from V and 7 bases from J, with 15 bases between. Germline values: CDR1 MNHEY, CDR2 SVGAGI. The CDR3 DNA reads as TGTGCCAGCAGTCCAGGGCAGGGGGGTAATGAGCAGTTCTTC. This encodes CASSPGQGGNEQFF.

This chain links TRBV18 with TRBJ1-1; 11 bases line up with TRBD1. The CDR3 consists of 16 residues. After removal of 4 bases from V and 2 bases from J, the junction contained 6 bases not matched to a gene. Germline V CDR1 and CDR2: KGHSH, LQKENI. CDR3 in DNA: TGTGCCAGCTCACTAAGGACAGGGGGCCCCAACACTGAAGCTTTCTTT. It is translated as CASSLRTGGPNTEAFF.

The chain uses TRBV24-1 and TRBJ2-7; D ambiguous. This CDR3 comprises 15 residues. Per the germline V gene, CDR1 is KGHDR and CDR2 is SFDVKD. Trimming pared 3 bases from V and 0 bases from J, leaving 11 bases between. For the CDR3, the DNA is TGTGCCACCAGTGATCCGGCACAGAGCTCCTACGAGCAGTACTTC. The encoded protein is CATSDPAQSSYEQYF.

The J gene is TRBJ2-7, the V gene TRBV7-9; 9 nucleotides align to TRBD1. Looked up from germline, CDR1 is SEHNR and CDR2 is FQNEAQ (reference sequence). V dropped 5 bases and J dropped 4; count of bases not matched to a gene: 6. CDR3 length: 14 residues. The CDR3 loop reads CASSRGQGNYEQYF. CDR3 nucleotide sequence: TGTGCCAGCAGCAGAGGACAGGGGAATTACGAGCAGTACTTC.

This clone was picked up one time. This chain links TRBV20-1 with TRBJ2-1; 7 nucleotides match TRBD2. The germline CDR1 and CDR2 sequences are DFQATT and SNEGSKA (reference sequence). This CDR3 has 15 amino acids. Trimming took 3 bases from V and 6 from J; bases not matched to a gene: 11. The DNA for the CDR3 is TGCAGTGCTAGTGCATGGCGGACGGGGGGCAATGAGCAGTTCTTC. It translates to CSASAWRTGGNEQFF.

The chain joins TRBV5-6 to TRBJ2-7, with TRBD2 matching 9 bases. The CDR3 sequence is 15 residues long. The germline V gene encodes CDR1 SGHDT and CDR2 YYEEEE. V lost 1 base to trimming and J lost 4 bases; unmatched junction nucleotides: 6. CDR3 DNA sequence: TGTGCCAGCAGCTTGTCAGCGGGAGGAACGTACGAGCAGTACTTC. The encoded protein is CASSLSAGGTYEQYF.

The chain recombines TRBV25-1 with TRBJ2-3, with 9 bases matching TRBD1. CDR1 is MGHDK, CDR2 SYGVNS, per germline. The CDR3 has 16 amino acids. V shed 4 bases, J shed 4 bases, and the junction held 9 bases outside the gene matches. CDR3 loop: CASSGSSGTGSDTQYF. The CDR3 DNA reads TGTGCCAGCAGTGGTTCCTCCGGGACAGGGTCAGATACGCAGTATTTT.

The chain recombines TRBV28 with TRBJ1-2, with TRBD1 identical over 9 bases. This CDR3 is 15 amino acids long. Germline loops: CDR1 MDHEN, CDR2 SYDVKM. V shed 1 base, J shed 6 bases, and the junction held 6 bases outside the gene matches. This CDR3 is CASSLLVGTGNGYTF. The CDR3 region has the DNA TGTGCCAGCAGTTTATTGGTTGGGACAGGGAATGGCTACACCTTC.

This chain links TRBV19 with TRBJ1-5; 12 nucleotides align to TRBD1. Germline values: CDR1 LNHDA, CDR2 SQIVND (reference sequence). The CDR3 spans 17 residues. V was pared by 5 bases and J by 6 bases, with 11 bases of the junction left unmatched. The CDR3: CASSRGTGGFGSQPQHF. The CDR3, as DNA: TGTGCCAGTAGTCGCGGGACAGGGGGCTTCGGGAGTCAGCCCCAGCATTTT. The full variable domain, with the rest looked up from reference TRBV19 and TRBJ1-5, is DGGITQSPKYLFRKEGQNVTLSCEQNLNHDAMYWYRQDPGQGLRLIYYSQIVNDFQKGDIAEGYSVSREKKESFPLTVTSAQKNPTAFYLCASSRGTGGFGSQPQHFGDGTRLSIL.

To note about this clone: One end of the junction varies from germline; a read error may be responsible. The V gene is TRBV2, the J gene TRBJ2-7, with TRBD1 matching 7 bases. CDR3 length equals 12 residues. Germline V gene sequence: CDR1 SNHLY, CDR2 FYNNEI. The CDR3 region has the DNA TGTGCCAGCAGTGAAACGAGAGACAGGGAAAACTTC. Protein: CASSETRDRENF.

The CDR3 sequence is CASSSPRSGANVLTF. For the CDR3, the DNA is TGTGCCAGCAGCTCCCCCCGGTCTGGGGCCAACGTCCTGACTTTC. This sequence joins TRBV11-2 and TRBJ2-6; no firm D call. The V end was cut by 4 bases, the J end by 1 base, with 8 bases between. The CDR3 length is 15 residues. Germline V lookup: CDR1 SGHAT, CDR2 FQNNGV.

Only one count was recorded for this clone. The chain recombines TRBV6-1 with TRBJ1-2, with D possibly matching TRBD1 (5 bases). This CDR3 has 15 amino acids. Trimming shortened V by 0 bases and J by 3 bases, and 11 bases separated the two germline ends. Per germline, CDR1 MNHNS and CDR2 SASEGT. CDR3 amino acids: CASSEAMGQYYGYTF. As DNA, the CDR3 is TGTGCCAGCAGTGAAGCTATGGGGCAGTACTATGGCTACACCTTC.

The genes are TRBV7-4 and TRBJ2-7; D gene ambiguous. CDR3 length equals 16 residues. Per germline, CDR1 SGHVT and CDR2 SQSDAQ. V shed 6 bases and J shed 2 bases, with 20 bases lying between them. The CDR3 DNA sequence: TGTGCCAGCAGTTCCCTCAGGTGGCAGGTCACCTACGAGCAGTACTTC. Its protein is CASSSLRWQVTYEQYF. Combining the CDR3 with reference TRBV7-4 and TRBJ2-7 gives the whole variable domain GAGVSQSPRYKVAKRGRDVALRCDSISGHVTLYWYRQTLGQGSEVLTYSQSDAQRDKSGRPSGRFSAERPERSVSTLKIQRTEQGDSAVYLCASSSLRWQVTYEQYFGPGTRLTVT.

The CDR3 is CASSQLAHRQGFIDGYTF. CDR3 bases: TGTGCCAGCAGCCAATTGGCCCACCGACAGGGGTTTATCGATGGCTACACCTTC. The rearrangement joins TRBV4-2 to TRBJ1-2, with TRBD1 matching 8 bases. CDR1 and CDR2 from the germline V gene are LGHNA and YNFKEQ. The CDR3 consists of 18 residues. J lost 6 bases, V lost 2 bases, and 17 bases had no gene match.